Below, 32 T cell receptor beta chains from the same sample are listed, as sequenced in a study of T cell repertoires in cytomegalovirus infection. From the reads, TCRdb called clonotypes with MiXCR, one entry per CDR3 protein. The sample consists of fewer than 1,000,000 distinct CDR3 sequences, under 40% of them appearing once. Their antigen targets remain unknown. Sequences were derived from cultured CD8+ T cells from PBMCs, sampled from culture after CMV antigen stimulation. The receptor set was obtained from a human donor in good health (CMV status not recorded). Some clones in this sample may be carry-over from other donors' samples.

V usage is TRBV6-5 and J usage is TRBJ2-1; D is perhaps TRBD2 (6 bases). The CDR3 loop spans 16 amino acids. CDR1 is MNHEY, CDR2 SVGAGI, per germline. Between the trimmed V and J ends, which lost 3 bases and 0 bases, there was a span of 12 bases. Here the CDR3 reads CASSYNGGLSYNEQFF. In DNA form, the CDR3 reads TGTGCCAGCAGTTATAATGGGGGACTCTCCTACAATGAGCAGTTCTTC.

The V and J genes are TRBV29-1 and TRBJ2-5; D is perhaps TRBD2 (5 bases). The length of the CDR3 is 13 residues. Trimming pared 1 base from V and 3 bases from J, leaving 9 bases between. Germline loops: CDR1 SQVTM, CDR2 ANQGSEA. The CDR3 spells CSVEVVGEETQYF. The CDR3 nucleotides are TGCAGCGTTGAAGTCGTCGGGGAAGAGACCCAGTACTTC.

This clonotype was observed a few times. The chain links TRBV7-9 to TRBJ2-5; 7 bases fit TRBD1. The length of the CDR3 is 16 residues. Germline-derived CDR1 and CDR2 are SEHNR and FQNEAQ (reference sequence). The ends lost 1 base at V and 0 bases at J; junction bases unmatched: 5. In DNA form, the CDR3 reads TGTGCCAGCAGCTTAGGGGGACAGCCAAACCAAGAGACCCAGTACTTC. It yields the protein CASSLGGQPNQETQYF.

The CDR3 DNA is TGTGCCACCCGAAGCCAACTAGCGGGGGCGCCCAGCTCCTACGAGCAGTACGTC. Its protein product is CATRSQLAGAPSSYEQYV. The gene calls are TRBV28 and TRBJ2-7; 11 bases map to TRBD2. The V gene end was trimmed by 10 bases and the J gene end by 0 bases; junction bases not matched to a gene: 17. Germline V gives CDR1 MDHEN, CDR2 SYDVKM. This CDR3 is built from 18 residues.

The chain employs TRBV12-3 or TRBV12-4 and TRBJ2-7, with 7 bases identical to TRBD1. There are 15 residues in the CDR3. J gave up 5 bases and V 3 bases, and 10 bases lay outside the gene matches. The CDR3 sequence is CASSFGGYRGNEQYF. CDR3 DNA sequence: TGTGCCAGCAGTTTTGGGGGATACAGGGGCAACGAGCAGTACTTC.

The rearrangement uses TRBV15 and TRBJ1-4; D perhaps matches TRBD1 (5 bases). CDR3 size: 16 residues. With 4 bases removed from V and 8 bases from J, the gap between germline ends came to 20 bases. Germline CDR1 reads LNHNV; CDR2 reads YYDKDF (reference sequence). The CDR3 here is CATSIPGTSPGEKLFF. CDR3 nucleotides: TGTGCCACCAGCATTCCTGGGACGTCCCCGGGGGAAAAACTGTTTTTT.

About this clonotype: Compared with germline, one end of the junction differs, possibly owing to a read error. The V gene is TRBV15, the J gene TRBJ1-1, with unresolved D. The germline gives CDR1 LNHNV, CDR2 YYDKDF (reference sequence). This CDR3 has 14 residues. CDR3 sequence (DNA): TGTGTCACCAGCCTCGGGGAGGACAACACTGAAGCTTTCTTT. Protein product: CVTSLGEDNTEAFF.

The chain uses TRBV27 and TRBJ1-1; TRBD1 is a possible D gene (5 bases). V was cut by 3 bases and J by 4 bases, with 15 bases left in between. Germline lookup yields CDR1 MNHEY and CDR2 SMNVEV (reference sequence). There are 15 residues in the CDR3. The CDR3 DNA reads as TGTGCCAGCAGTTTGGCCGGAGACGGGACCACTGAAGCTTTCTTT. This gives the protein CASSLAGDGTTEAFF.

The V and J genes are TRBV5-4 and TRBJ2-3; the D call may be TRBD1 or TRBD2 (5 bases each). Germline V gene lookup returns CDR1 SGHNT and CDR2 YYREEE (reference sequence). The CDR3 has 16 residues. V gave up 4 bases and J gave up 2 bases, with 17 bases separating them. The CDR3 DNA reads TGTGCCAGCAGCGGCCCCGGGACGGATCTCACAGATACGCAGTATTTT. Encoded protein: CASSGPGTDLTDTQYF. Drawing the rest from reference TRBV5-4 and TRBJ2-3, the complete variable domain is ETGVTQSPTHLIKTRGQQVTLRCSSQSGHNTVSWYQQALGQGPQFIFQYYREEENGRGNFPPRFSGLQFPNYSSELNVNALELDDSALYLCASSGPGTDLTDTQYFGPGTRLTVL.

The rearrangement joins TRBV7-9 to TRBJ2-3; D is perhaps TRBD1 or TRBD2 (6 bases each). Between the trimmed V and J ends, which lost 7 bases and 3 bases, there was a span of 14 bases. The CDR3 is made up of 14 amino acids. CDR1 is SEHNR, CDR2 FQNEAQ, per germline (reference sequence). The CDR3 region has the DNA TGTGCCAGCACCCCACCGGGGGCAACAGATACGCAGTATTTT. Residues: CASTPPGATDTQYF.

The sample holds a few counts of this clonotype. The chain uses TRBV7-6 and TRBJ1-2; 8 bases fit TRBD1. The CDR3 loop spans 15 amino acids. Germline CDR1 and CDR2: SGHVS and FNYEAQ. Trimming at V came to 7 bases and at J to 4 bases, leaving 11 bases not matched to a gene. CDR3 sequence reads: CASTRTGRGAYGYTF. As DNA, the CDR3 is TGTGCCAGCACCAGGACAGGGAGGGGAGCCTATGGCTACACCTTC.

The chain combines TRBV7-9 with TRBJ1-5; the match to TRBD1 covers 10 bases. The J segment lost 6 bases and the V segment lost 1 base, leaving 3 bases of the junction unmatched. Germline V CDR1 and CDR2: SEHNR, FQNEAQ (reference sequence). The length of the CDR3 is 15 residues. The DNA of the CDR3 is TGTGCCAGCAGCTTAGACGGGACAGGGGTTCAGCCCCAGCATTTT. Amino acid sequence: CASSLDGTGVQPQHF.

This clonotype occurred a few times. The V gene is TRBV7-8, the J gene TRBJ2-1; no reliable D call. Germline lookup yields CDR1 SGHVS and CDR2 FQNEAQ. The CDR3 length is 14 residues. The V gene lost 5 bases and the J gene lost 7 bases, with 15 bases spanning the gap. The CDR3, as DNA: TGTGCCAGCAGCCCCTATGTAACACCGAATGAGCAGTTCTTC. Amino acids: CASSPYVTPNEQFF.

In this sample, this clonotype turned up once. This rearrangement joins TRBV6-6 to TRBJ1-3; a possible D gene is TRBD1 (6 bases). Trimming left V 7 bases short and J 3 bases short, with 13 bases between. This CDR3 spans 14 amino acids. The germline V gene encodes CDR1 MNHNY and CDR2 SVGAGI (reference sequence). CDR3 protein: CASNVGGLGNTIYF. CDR3 nucleotides: TGTGCCAGCAATGTGGGGGGCCTTGGAAACACCATATATTTT.

This chain joins TRBV12-3 or TRBV12-4 and TRBJ1-1; no definite D call. This CDR3 is built from 15 residues. V lost 6 bases and J lost 3, with 17 bases in between. The CDR3: CASRPTPWRDTEAFF. The CDR3 DNA reads TGTGCCAGCAGACCCACCCCCTGGAGGGACACTGAAGCTTTCTTT.

The chain has TRBV6-1 and TRBJ2-7, with TRBD1 identical over 9 bases. The CDR3 consists of 16 residues. Germline CDR1 reads MNHNS; CDR2 reads SASEGT. Trimming removed 1 base from V and 3 bases from J; junction bases left unmatched: 7. CDR3 in amino acids: CASSEGTGEGNYEQYV. DNA of the CDR3: TGTGCCAGCAGTGAAGGGACAGGGGAGGGGAACTACGAGCAGTACGTC.

This sequence joins TRBV27 and TRBJ1-5; TRBD1 aligns across 8 bases. CDR1 MNHEY and CDR2 SMNVEV come from the germline V gene (reference sequence). The CDR3 is 15 amino acids. V trimming: 11 bases; J trimming: 3 bases; junction bases outside the gene matches: 12. The CDR3 DNA follows: TGTGCCGTTGGGACAGGCGGATTAAACAATCAGCCCCAGCATTTT. It is translated as CAVGTGGLNNQPQHF.

This clonotype has a single count. The chain combines TRBV4-1 with TRBJ2-7, with 8 bases that match TRBD1. The CDR3 consists of 16 residues. Trimming took 1 base from V and 3 from J; bases not matched to a gene: 8. Looked up from germline, CDR1 is MGHRA and CDR2 is YSYEKL. CDR3 amino acids: CASSQAQGQAIYEQYF. CDR3 nucleotide sequence: TGCGCCAGCAGCCAAGCCCAGGGACAGGCGATCTACGAGCAGTACTTC.

This clonotype was counted only a few times. This chain connects TRBV11-2 to TRBJ2-2; the D is unclear. There are 15 residues in the CDR3. Trimming stripped 5 bases from V and 4 bases from J, with 14 bases between. Per germline, CDR1 SGHAT and CDR2 FQNNGV. The CDR3 coding sequence is TGTGCCAGCAGCCCCGTTTTGGCCCGCACCGGGGAGCTGTTTTTT. It codes for CASSPVLARTGELFF.

This clonotype appeared many times. The V call is TRBV7-9, the J call TRBJ2-1; 9 bases map to TRBD2. The ends lost 0 bases at V and 10 bases at J; junction bases unmatched: 7. Germline CDR1 is SEHNR and CDR2 is FQNEAQ (reference sequence). This CDR3 has 15 amino acids. The CDR3 loop reads CASSLAGSTSGEQFF. The CDR3 DNA reads as TGTGCCAGCAGCTTAGCGGGGAGTACTAGCGGGGAGCAGTTCTTC.

V and J are TRBV5-3 and TRBJ2-2, with TRBD1 matching 9 bases. TRBV5-3 carries the ORF label, with uncertain function. V trimming: 8 bases; J trimming: 4 bases; junction bases outside the gene matches: 9. This CDR3 is built from 15 residues. CDR3 nucleotide sequence: TGTGCCAGCAGCGGAGGGACAGGGCTCACCGGGGAGCTGTTTTTT. This codes for CASSGGTGLTGELFF.

Details on this clonotype: At one end the junction does not follow the germline gene, possibly because of a read error. The J gene is TRBJ1-5, the V gene TRBV2; TRBD1 is a possible D gene (6 bases). The CDR3 contains 17 residues. Germline-derived CDR1 and CDR2 are SNHLY and FYNNEI. The CDR3 DNA reads as TGTGCCAGCACCCAAGGGGGTGGTTGGGATAGCGATCAGCCCCAGCATTTT. It specifies CASTQGGGWDSDQPQHF.

The rearrangement joins TRBV5-1 to TRBJ2-1; 7 positions agree with TRBD2. Germline-derived CDR1 and CDR2 are SGHRS and YFSETQ. V dropped 2 bases and J dropped 2; count of bases not matched to a gene: 7. This CDR3 has 16 residues. CDR3 region: CASSFPRGEPYNEQFF. The DNA for the CDR3 is TGCGCCAGCAGCTTCCCCCGGGGGGAGCCCTACAATGAGCAGTTCTTC.

The chain joins TRBV7-2 to TRBJ2-3; D unresolved. Trimming removed 5 bases from V and 4 bases from J, with 16 bases in between. The V gene's germline CDR1 is SGHTA and CDR2 FQGNSA. The CDR3 has 15 residues. CDR3 in DNA: TGTGCCAGCAGCCCGCCCCCTTATGTCCCAGATACGCAGTATTTT. Translating gives CASSPPPYVPDTQYF.

This clonotype has just a few counts. The CDR3 region is CASSLVGRLNGYTF. CDR3 sequence (DNA): TGTGCCAGCAGCTTGGTAGGACGGCTCAATGGCTACACCTTC. The chain combines TRBV5-4 with TRBJ1-2, with D unresolved. Deletions cut 0 bases from V and 6 bases from J, with 12 bases between. The CDR3 has 14 residues. Germline V gene data show CDR1 as SGHNT and CDR2 as YYREEE (reference sequence). The full variable domain, its missing parts supplied by reference TRBV5-4 and TRBJ1-2, is ETGVTQSPTHLIKTRGQQVTLRCSSQSGHNTVSWYQQALGQGPQFIFQYYREEENGRGNFPPRFSGLQFPNYSSELNVNALELDDSALYLCASSLVGRLNGYTFGSGTRLTVV.

This rearrangement joins TRBV7-4 to TRBJ2-3, with a weak D call TRBD2 (6 bases). Trimming pared 8 bases from V and 8 bases from J, leaving 11 bases between. This CDR3 region has 11 residues. Germline values: CDR1 SGHVT, CDR2 SQSDAQ. The CDR3 sequence is CASGGTPTQYF. Here the CDR3 DNA reads TGTGCCAGCGGAGGGACTCCTACGCAGTATTTT.

This chain links TRBV7-2 with TRBJ1-2; the match to TRBD1 covers 7 bases. CDR1 and CDR2 (germline): SGHTA, FQGNSA. The V and J ends lost 8 bases and 6 bases, in that order; junction bases with no gene match: 9. This CDR3 has 13 residues. CDR3 loop: CASQGGALDGYTF. In DNA form, the CDR3 reads TGTGCCAGCCAAGGGGGCGCGTTAGATGGCTACACCTTC.

This clonotype was recorded many times. This chain uses TRBV7-6 with TRBJ2-3; a possible D gene is TRBD2 (7 bases). CDR3 length: 17 amino acids. Germline CDR1 SGHVS, CDR2 FNYEAQ. The germline V and J ends were trimmed by 1 base and 2 bases, with 16 bases remaining between them. The CDR3: CASSLDGGGPVTDTQYF. CDR3 bases: TGTGCCAGCAGCTTAGACGGCGGGGGCCCGGTCACAGATACGCAGTATTTT.

Worth noting for this clonotype: An end of the junction differs from the germline gene, which may be a read error. This chain joins TRBV7-7 and TRBJ2-1, with a weak D call TRBD1 (5 bases). CDR3 length: 13 residues. Germline assignment: CDR1 SSHAT and CDR2 FNYEAQ (reference sequence). CDR3 residues: CASSLSGMNEQFF. CDR3 bases: TGTGCTAGCAGCTTGTCAGGGATGAATGAGCAGTTCTTC.

The chain recombines TRBV6-1 with TRBJ1-2; TRBD1 is a possible D gene (5 bases). Germline CDR1 reads MNHNS; CDR2 reads SASEGT. This CDR3 has 14 amino acids. V lost 7 bases to trimming and J lost 5 bases, with 17 bases between them. For the CDR3, the DNA is TGTGCCAGCAAAGACCCCGGGACGGAGTATGGCTACACCTTC. It is translated as CASKDPGTEYGYTF.

The CDR3 here is CASSSAGSHNEQFF. CDR3 in DNA: TGTGCCAGCAGCTCCGCCGGCAGCCACAATGAGCAGTTCTTC. The J gene is TRBJ2-1, the V gene TRBV13; unclear D gene. The ends were cut back, 4 bases at V and 5 bases at J, with 12 bases in the middle. CDR3 length equals 14 residues. Germline V gene data show CDR1 as PRHDT and CDR2 as FYEKMQ (reference sequence).

The rearrangement links TRBV6-1 to TRBJ2-6; D gene uncertain. The CDR3 runs 15 residues. Germline CDR1 reads MNHNS; CDR2 reads SASEGT. V lost 4 bases and J 2 bases, leaving 9 bases between the germline ends. Here the CDR3 reads CASSAFGPGANVLTF. The CDR3 DNA reads as TGTGCCAGCAGTGCGTTCGGGCCTGGGGCCAACGTCCTGACTTTC.